This TCR beta chain is from a study of regulatory T cells in long-lasting Graves disease. General observations from the study: Between persistent patients, thousands of public clonotypes were shared, exceeding the approximately 870 shared between new patients. The study found TRBV28, TRBJ1-2 and TRBJ2-5 favored in persistent disease.

Trimming pared 5 bases from V and 0 bases from J, leaving 10 bases between. Germline CDR1 MNHNS, CDR2 SASEGT. The CDR3 length is 14 residues. This clonotype appeared many times. Its antigen is currently unknown. Time point given: newly diagnosed GD, antithyroid drugs for less than 3 months. There was RNA extracted from PBMCs, and the TCR library was made from it. EDTA tubes received around 9.4 milliliters of collected peripheral blood. Library construction for TCR beta used iRepertoire HTBI primers and Arm-PCR of CDR3 regions. TCRdb independently ran MiXCR on the multiplex PCR reads; one entry per CDR3 protein. The sample shows 580,000 or so distinct CDR3 sequences, around 16% of them seen only once. The same sample was also studied in work on T cells in Graves' hyperthyroidism and ophthalmopathy. From that study: No ophthalmopathy progression within 18 months constituted stable Graves' hyperthyroidism.

The TCR comes from a man in his late teens or twenties with Graves disease. The chain has TRBV6-1 and TRBJ1-1; no definite D call. The specimen comprised peripheral blood mononuclear cells (PBMCs), sampled at new diagnosis, from a patient treated with antithyroid drugs. DNA for the CDR3: TGTGCCAGCAGTACAGCCTACTTGAACACTGAAGCTTTCTTT. It yields the protein CASSTAYLNTEAFF.